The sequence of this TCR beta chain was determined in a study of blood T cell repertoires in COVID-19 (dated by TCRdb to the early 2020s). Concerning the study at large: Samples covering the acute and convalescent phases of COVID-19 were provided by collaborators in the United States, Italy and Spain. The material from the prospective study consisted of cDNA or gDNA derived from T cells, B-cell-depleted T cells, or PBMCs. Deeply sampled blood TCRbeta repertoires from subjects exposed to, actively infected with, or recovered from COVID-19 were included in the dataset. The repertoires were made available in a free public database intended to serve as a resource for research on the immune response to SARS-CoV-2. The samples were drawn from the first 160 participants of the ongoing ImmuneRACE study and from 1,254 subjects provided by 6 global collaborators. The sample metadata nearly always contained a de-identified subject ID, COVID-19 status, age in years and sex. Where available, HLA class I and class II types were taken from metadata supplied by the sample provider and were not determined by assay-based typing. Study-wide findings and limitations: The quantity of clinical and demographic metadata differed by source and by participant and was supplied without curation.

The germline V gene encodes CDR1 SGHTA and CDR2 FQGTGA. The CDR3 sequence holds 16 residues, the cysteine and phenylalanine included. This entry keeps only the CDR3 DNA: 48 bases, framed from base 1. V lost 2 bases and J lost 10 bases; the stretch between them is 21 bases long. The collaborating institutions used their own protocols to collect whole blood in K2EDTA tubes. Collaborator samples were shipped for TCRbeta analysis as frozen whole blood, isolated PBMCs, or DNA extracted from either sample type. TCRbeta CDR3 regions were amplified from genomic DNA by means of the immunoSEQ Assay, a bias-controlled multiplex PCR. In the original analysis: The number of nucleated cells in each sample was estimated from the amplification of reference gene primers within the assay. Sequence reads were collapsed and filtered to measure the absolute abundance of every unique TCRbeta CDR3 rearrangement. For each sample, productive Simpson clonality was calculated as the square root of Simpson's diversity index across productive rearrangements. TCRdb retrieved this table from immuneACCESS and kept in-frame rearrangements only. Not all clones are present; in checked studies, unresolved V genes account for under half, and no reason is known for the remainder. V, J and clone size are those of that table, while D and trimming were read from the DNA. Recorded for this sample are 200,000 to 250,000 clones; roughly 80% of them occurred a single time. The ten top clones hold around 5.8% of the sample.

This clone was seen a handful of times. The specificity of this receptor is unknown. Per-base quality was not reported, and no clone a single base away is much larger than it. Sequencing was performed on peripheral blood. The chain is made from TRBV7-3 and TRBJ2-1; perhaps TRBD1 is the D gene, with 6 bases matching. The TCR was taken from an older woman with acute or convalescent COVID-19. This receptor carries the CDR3 CASSLQGPTRLYEQFF. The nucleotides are TGTGCCAGCAGCTTACAGGGGCCGACCCGCCTGTACGAGCAGTTCTTC. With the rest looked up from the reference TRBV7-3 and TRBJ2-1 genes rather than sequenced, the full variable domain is GAGVSQTPSNKVTEKGKYVELRCDPISGHTALYWYRQSLGQGPEFLIYFQGTGAADDSGLPNDRFFAVRPEGSVSTLKIQRTERGDSAVYLCASSLQGPTRLYEQFFGPGTRLTVL.